The present TCR beta chain was sequenced within a study of blood T cell repertoires in COVID-19 (dated by TCRdb to the early 2020s). Regarding the study in general: The collaborator samples originated in the United States, Italy and Spain and spanned the acute and convalescent phases of COVID-19. The prospective study material was composed of cDNA or gDNA derived from T cells, B-cell-depleted T cells, or PBMCs. Subjects who had been exposed to COVID-19, were actively infected with it, or had recovered from it provided the deeply sampled blood TCRbeta repertoires that made up the dataset. The repertoires were released in a freely available public database intended as a resource for research on the immune response to SARS-CoV-2. The samples were drawn from two sources: the first 160 participants of the ongoing ImmuneRACE study, and 1,000 to 1,500 subjects contributed by 6 global collaborators. The sample metadata nearly always contained a de-identified subject ID, COVID-19 status, age in years and sex. Where available, HLA class I and class II types were taken from metadata supplied by the sample provider and were not determined by assay-based typing.

CDR1 and CDR2 were assigned from the germline V gene as SGHDT and YYEEEE. There are 15 amino acids in the CDR3, from cysteine to phenylalanine inclusive. Only the CDR3 portion is preserved as DNA: 45 bases, with reading frame beginning at the first base. V sheds 0 bases and J sheds 9 bases, leaving 13 bases between their ends. About this clone: The clone's antigen remains unknown. No qualities accompany the bases; no much larger clone lies one base away.

Points the paper makes about the study in general: How much clinical and demographic metadata was included differed by source and by participant, and the metadata was provided uncurated.

Whole blood was collected in K2EDTA tubes by collaborating institutions according to the institutions' own protocols. For TCRbeta analysis, collaborators shipped samples in one of three forms: frozen whole blood, isolated PBMCs, or DNA extracted from either of those sample types. TCRbeta CDR3 regions were amplified from genomic DNA using the immunoSEQ Assay, a bias-controlled multiplex PCR. The authors' pipeline ran thus. The number of nucleated cells in each sample was estimated from the amplification of reference gene primers within the assay. To quantify the absolute abundance of each unique TCRbeta CDR3 rearrangement, sequence reads were collapsed and filtered. For each sample, productive Simpson clonality was calculated by taking the square root of Simpson's diversity index across productive rearrangements. Drawn from immuneACCESS, this table holds only the in-frame rearrangements with V and J called that TCRdb kept. Clones are partly lost; checked studies trace under half to an unresolved V gene and leave the rest unexplained. V and J calls and clone size are as listed in that table; D and trimming were resolved from the DNA. In all, the sample holds over 100,000 clones, and approximately 84% of those were seen once. The ten top clones hold 5.5% to 8% of the sample.

The chain uses TRBV5-6 and TRBJ1-6, with the identity of the D gene unclear. What was sequenced was peripheral blood. The TCR sequence derives from a woman between 45 and 65 years old with acute or convalescent COVID-19. The bases are TGTGCCAGCAGCTTGGTGGGAGGTAGAGGTTCACCCCTCCACTTT. Protein translation: CASSLVGGRGSPLHF.